This is a list of T cell receptor beta chains from one sample in a study of T-cell reconstitution after alpha-beta-depleted transplantation in children. From the PCR reads, TCRdb called clonotypes with MiXCR, one entry per CDR3 protein. The sample has 750,000 to 950,000 distinct CDR3 sequences, approximately 15% seen once. The sample was PBMCs, mostly from graft donor cells, taken 360 days after TCRalphabeta/CD19-depleted stem cell transplant. The source is a male patient aged 10 to 17 who had a stem cell transplant for acute lymphoblastic leukemia, so the T cells may come from the graft donor. Each CDR3 is given with its conserved first and last residue. The order of the fields is J gene, CDR3 length, D gene, V gene, clone size, CDR3 DNA, CDR3 protein. The D gene is left open where the match is weak. A clone size is listed for some rows: how often the clone was seen (once, few, many), or a class if it is expanded.

j_call: TRBJ2-5; cdr3_length: 13; d_call: -; v_call: TRBV12-3/TRBV12-4; clone_size: -; cdr3_nt: TGTGCCAGCAGTACAGGGGAGGGCGAGACCCAGTACTTC; cdr3_aa: CASSTGEGETQYF
j_call: TRBJ1-2; cdr3_length: 13; d_call: -; v_call: TRBV7-9; clone_size: -; cdr3_nt: TGTGCCAGCAGCTACCCTTTTGGCTATGGCTACACCTTC; cdr3_aa: CASSYPFGYGYTF
j_call: TRBJ2-5; cdr3_length: 14; d_call: -; v_call: TRBV24-1; clone_size: few; cdr3_nt: TGTGCCACCAGTGATACCGGACATTTTCCGACCCAGTACTTC; cdr3_aa: CATSDTGHFPTQYF
j_call: TRBJ2-1; cdr3_length: 12; d_call: -; v_call: TRBV20-1; clone_size: few; cdr3_nt: TGCGGCGCACGCGGTTCCTACAATGAGCAGTTCTTC; cdr3_aa: CGARGSYNEQFF
j_call: TRBJ1-4; cdr3_length: 14; d_call: TRBD1; v_call: TRBV12-3/TRBV12-4; clone_size: few; cdr3_nt: TGTGCCAGCAGTCCCTGGACAGGAAGGGGTGGGCTGTTTTTT; cdr3_aa: CASSPWTGRGGLFF
j_call: TRBJ1-1; cdr3_length: 14; d_call: -; v_call: TRBV18; clone_size: few; cdr3_nt: TGTGCCAGCTCACCACAGGCTCCGAACACTGAAGCTTTCTTT; cdr3_aa: CASSPQAPNTEAFF
j_call: TRBJ2-7; cdr3_length: 18; d_call: TRBD2; v_call: TRBV18; clone_size: few; cdr3_nt: TGTGCCAGCTCACCACCGGACCCGACTAGCGGGAGGATAAACGAGCAGTACTTC; cdr3_aa: CASSPPDPTSGRINEQYF
j_call: TRBJ2-5; cdr3_length: 13; d_call: -; v_call: TRBV20-1; clone_size: few; cdr3_nt: TGCAGTAAGCTTTCAGGGAGTAAGGAGACCCAGTACTTC; cdr3_aa: CSKLSGSKETQYF
j_call: TRBJ2-5; cdr3_length: 13; d_call: -; v_call: TRBV18; clone_size: -; cdr3_nt: TGTGCCAGCTCACCAGGGGGTGAAGGTACCCAGTACTTC; cdr3_aa: CASSPGGEGTQYF
j_call: TRBJ2-7; cdr3_length: 15; d_call: -; v_call: TRBV12-3/TRBV12-4; clone_size: many; cdr3_nt: TGTGCCAGCAGTTCCCCAAGTGACATCTCTTACGAGCAGTACTTC; cdr3_aa: CASSSPSDISYEQYF